Below, 30 T cell receptor beta chains from the same sample are listed, as sequenced in a study of stem cell transplantation in POMP-related autoinflammatory disease. Assay: immunoSEQ multiplex PCR; the TCRdb copy retains only in-frame clones and omits some. The data hold around 26,000 clones, with approximately 78% observed a single time. This specimen consisted of CD4+ T cells from PBMCs, obtained before stem cell transplantation. The receptors originated from a human donor with POMP-related autoinflammation and immune dysregulation (PRAID).

This chain joins TRBV7-9 and TRBJ2-7; the D is unclear. Germline V gene data show CDR1 as SEHNR and CDR2 as FQNEAQ (reference sequence). Trimming stripped 3 bases from V and 3 bases from J, with 3 bases between. CDR3 length: 11 residues. The CDR3 DNA reads as TGTGCCAGCAGCTTCCACTACGAGCAGTACTTC. Protein product: CASSFHYEQYF.

J is TRBJ2-1 and V is TRBV6-6; D tentatively reads TRBD1 or TRBD2 (5 bases each). This CDR3 comprises 16 residues. In germline, CDR1 is MNHNY, CDR2 SVGAGI (reference sequence). Trimming left V 6 bases short and J 2 bases short, with 17 bases between. In DNA form, the CDR3 reads TGTGCCAGCAGCGACGGGGCAGGAACTCCCTACAATGAGCAGTTCTTC. Its protein is CASSDGAGTPYNEQFF.

CDR3 coding DNA: TGTGCCAGCAGTTACTTCGGGGCAGGTCAGCCCCAGCATTTT. Translated, it gives CASSYFGAGQPQHF. V and J are TRBV6-6 and TRBJ1-5, with a possible D match to TRBD1 (5 bases). Germline V gene data show CDR1 as MNHNY and CDR2 as SVGAGI (reference sequence). Trimming took off 1 base at V and 6 bases at J, with 10 bases between the two ends. The CDR3 sequence is 14 residues long.

This clone was seen just once. The chain links TRBV6-4 to TRBJ1-1; TRBD1 might be the D (6 bases). CDR3 length: 15 amino acids. Trimming took 0 bases from V and 1 from J, leaving 9 bases between them. Germline CDR1 and CDR2: MRHNA and SNTAGT. CDR3 bases: TGTGCCAGCAGTGACTCAGGCAGGGGGAACACTGAAGCTTTCTTT. Protein sequence: CASSDSGRGNTEAFF.

The J gene is TRBJ1-1, the V gene TRBV13; 7 bases map to TRBD1. The CDR3 is made up of 17 amino acids. J gave up 0 bases and V 4 bases, and 11 bases lay outside the gene matches. Per the germline V gene, CDR1 is PRHDT and CDR2 is FYEKMQ (reference sequence). CDR3 sequence reads: CASSSYPRGQLNTEAFF. The DNA of the CDR3 is TGTGCCAGCAGCTCTTACCCCCGGGGACAGTTGAACACTGAAGCTTTCTTT.

V gene TRBV4-1 combines with J gene TRBJ1-1; D perhaps matches TRBD1 (6 bases). This CDR3 comprises 12 residues. Trimming cost V 2 bases and J 5 bases, with 6 bases left between them. Germline V gene data show CDR1 as MGHRA and CDR2 as YSYEKL. The CDR3 bases are TGCGCCAGCAGCCAAAGGGGGACTGAAGCTTTCTTT. Protein sequence: CASSQRGTEAFF.

This rearrangement joins TRBV7-3 to TRBJ2-3; 7 nucleotides line up with TRBD2. The junction had 0 bases not matched to a gene; V was cut back by 2 bases and J by 1 base. The CDR3 is made up of 14 amino acids. CDR1 SGHTA and CDR2 FQGTGA come from the germline V gene. The CDR3 DNA is TGTGCCAGCAGCTTAGCGGGGGGCACAGATACGCAGTATTTT. Translated: CASSLAGGTDTQYF.

The chain links TRBV5-5 to TRBJ2-7; 11 nucleotides match TRBD1. V shed 4 bases and J 5 bases; nucleotides not matched to a gene: 5. Germline CDR1 is SGHKS and CDR2 is YYEKEE (reference sequence). The CDR3 sequence is 14 residues long. CDR3 nucleotides: TGTGCCAGCAGCCTCGGACAGGGGGCCCACGAGCAGTACTTC. Protein product: CASSLGQGAHEQYF.

This chain uses TRBV5-1 with TRBJ2-7, with 13 nucleotides matching TRBD2. J gave up 2 bases and V 3 bases, and 11 bases lay outside the gene matches. Per germline, CDR1 SGHRS and CDR2 YFSETQ. CDR3 length equals 18 residues. CDR3 bases: TGCGCCAGCAGCTGGTCCGGGACTAGCGGGAAGGGGACCTACGAGCAGTACTTC. Its translation: CASSWSGTSGKGTYEQYF.

The CDR3 coding sequence is TGTGCCAGCAGTATCCCCCCGGGATCCCTGGGGACCCAGTACTTC. Protein product: CASSIPPGSLGTQYF. This rearrangement joins TRBV28 to TRBJ2-5; TRBD2 might be the D (5 bases). CDR1 MDHEN and CDR2 SYDVKM come from the germline V gene. V lost 5 bases to trimming and J lost 7 bases, with 20 bases between them. The CDR3 extends over 15 amino acids.

The rearrangement uses TRBV27 and TRBJ2-3; the match to TRBD2 covers 7 bases. With V trimmed by 3 bases and J by 5 bases, 5 bases remained unmatched. The CDR3 totals 14 residues. CDR1 and CDR2 from the germline V gene are MNHEY and SMNVEV (reference sequence). In DNA form, the CDR3 reads TGTGCCAGCAGTTTGCGGGAGATCGGAGATACGCAGTATTTT. This translates into CASSLREIGDTQYF.

For the CDR3, the DNA is TGTGCCAGCAGCTTACCGGGAGGGCAGTCCAATGAGCAGTTCTTC. Its protein product is CASSLPGGQSNEQFF. The chain combines TRBV7-9 with TRBJ2-1; 8 nucleotides agree with TRBD2. V lost 2 bases and J lost 6; bases outside the gene matches: 6. Germline assignment: CDR1 SEHNR and CDR2 FQNEAQ (reference sequence). This CDR3 contains 15 residues.

This rearrangement joins TRBV4-1 to TRBJ2-7; 13 positions match TRBD2. J lost 2 bases, V lost 4 bases, and 8 bases had no gene match. Germline V CDR1 and CDR2: MGHRA, YSYEKL. This CDR3 region has 17 residues. Written as DNA, the CDR3 is TGCGCCAGCAGCCTTAAAGCGGGACTAGCGGGAACCTACGAGCAGTACTTC. Protein: CASSLKAGLAGTYEQYF.

J is TRBJ2-5 and V is TRBV5-4; 10 bases are shared with TRBD2. This CDR3 comprises 17 residues. Per the germline V gene, CDR1 is SGHNT and CDR2 is YYREEE (reference sequence). V lost 3 bases and J lost 4; bases outside the gene matches: 12. The CDR3 loop reads CASSSRHLLAGIETQYF. The CDR3 nucleotides read TGTGCCAGCAGCTCACGGCATCTACTAGCGGGGATAGAGACCCAGTACTTC.

V is TRBV5-1 and J is TRBJ2-2; 9 bases are a match to TRBD1. CDR1 is SGHRS and CDR2 is YFSETQ in the germline V gene. The CDR3 is 15 residues long. Trimming cost V 4 bases and J 2 bases; bases outside gene matches: 3. This CDR3 reads CASSRQGGNTGELFF. As DNA, the CDR3 is TGCGCCAGCAGCCGACAGGGGGGTAACACCGGGGAGCTGTTTTTT.

The CDR3 loop is CASRGSRGAGRNEQFF. In DNA form, the CDR3 reads TGTGCCAGCAGGGGCTCTCGCGGGGCGGGCCGCAATGAGCAGTTCTTC. The rearrangement joins TRBV2 to TRBJ2-1; D possibly corresponds to TRBD2 (6 bases). Germline CDR1 and CDR2: SNHLY and FYNNEI. Trimming took 6 bases from V and 6 from J, leaving 21 bases between them. CDR3 length equals 16 residues.

The chain carries TRBV12-1 and TRBJ1-5; the table calls TRBD1, which could not be checked here. TRBV12-1 is an annotated pseudogene. The CDR3 loop spans 18 amino acids. CDR3 nucleotides: TGTGCCAGCAGACCAGATTCCAAACAGGGGGGCCAAGGTCAGCCCCAGCATTTT. This translates into CASRPDSKQGGQGQPQHF.

The genes are TRBV7-3 and TRBJ1-2; the D is unclear. Germline V gene data show CDR1 as SGHTA and CDR2 as FQGTGA. V lost 2 bases and J lost 3, with 7 bases in between. The CDR3 has 13 residues. The DNA for the CDR3 is TGTGCCAGCAGCTTACGGGGAGACTATGGCTACACCTTC. It encodes CASSLRGDYGYTF. Full variable domain (outside the CDR3, taken from reference TRBV7-3 and TRBJ1-2): GAGVSQTPSNKVTEKGKYVELRCDPISGHTALYWYRQSLGQGPEFLIYFQGTGAADDSGLPNDRFFAVRPEGSVSTLKIQRTERGDSAVYLCASSLRGDYGYTFGSGTRLTVV.

This clone was picked up one time. This chain joins TRBV27 and TRBJ2-7, with 9 bases identical to TRBD2. Germline V gene lookup returns CDR1 MNHEY and CDR2 SMNVEV (reference sequence). V lost 6 bases and J lost 4; bases outside the gene matches: 13. This CDR3 region has 16 residues. The CDR3 sequence: CASSPVGAGGRYEQYF. The CDR3 region has the DNA TGTGCCAGCAGCCCCGTGGGGGCGGGAGGGCGGTACGAGCAGTACTTC.

This clone was seen a single time. The chain uses TRBV6-4 and TRBJ1-6, with 9 positions matching TRBD1. CDR1 MRHNA and CDR2 SNTAGT come from the germline V gene. The trim removed 0 bases at V and 7 bases at J, leaving 16 bases unmatched. The CDR3 covers 20 residues. The CDR3 nucleotides read TGTGCCAGCAGTGACTCTAAAAAACCTAACGACAGGGGGTTCAATTCACCCCTCCACTTT. Residues: CASSDSKKPNDRGFNSPLHF.

This chain uses TRBV28 with TRBJ2-3; 9 bases are shared with TRBD2. V dropped 11 bases and J dropped 4; count of bases not matched to a gene: 10. The germline V gene has CDR1 MDHEN and CDR2 SYDVKM. The CDR3 runs to 14 residues. The CDR3 loop reads CAGISGGYPDTQYF. The CDR3 coding sequence is TGTGCCGGCATTAGCGGGGGCTACCCAGATACGCAGTATTTT.

The chain joins TRBV19 to TRBJ2-5, with D possibly called TRBD1 or TRBD2 (6 bases each). The CDR3 sequence is 15 residues long. Germline CDR1 is LNHDA and CDR2 is SQIVND (reference sequence). The ends were cut back, 3 bases at V and 4 bases at J, with 15 bases in the middle. The CDR3 nucleotides read TGTGCCAGTAGTATCTCTAGCGTAGGGGGAGAGACCCAGTACTTC. It codes for CASSISSVGGETQYF. Variable domain in full (rest from reference TRBV19 and TRBJ2-5): DGGITQSPKYLFRKEGQNVTLSCEQNLNHDAMYWYRQDPGQGLRLIYYSQIVNDFQKGDIAEGYSVSREKKESFPLTVTSAQKNPTAFYLCASSISSVGGETQYFGPGTRLLVL.

V usage is TRBV7-6 and J usage is TRBJ2-3; TRBD1 is a possible D gene (5 bases). The germline V gene has CDR1 SGHVS and CDR2 FNYEAQ. V was pared by 1 base and J by 3 bases, with 8 bases between. CDR3 size: 14 residues. CDR3 loop: CASSLVGPTDTQYF. The CDR3 nucleotides read TGTGCCAGCAGCTTAGTGGGGCCTACAGATACGCAGTATTTT. Combining the CDR3 with reference TRBV7-6 and TRBJ2-3 gives the whole variable domain GAGVSQSPRYKVTKRGQDVALRCDPISGHVSLYWYRQALGQGPEFLTYFNYEAQQDKSGLPNDRFSAERPEGSISTLTIQRTEQRDSAMYRCASSLVGPTDTQYFGPGTRLTVL.

V is TRBV19 and J is TRBJ1-2; 8 bases map to TRBD1. CDR3 size: 14 residues. Germline trimming cut 3 bases from V and 7 bases from J; bases unmatched to any gene: 7. CDR1 and CDR2 from the germline V gene are LNHDA and SQIVND (reference sequence). The CDR3 loop is CASSIRQGAGGYTF. DNA for the CDR3: TGTGCCAGTAGTATCAGGCAGGGGGCTGGTGGCTACACCTTC.

The genes are TRBV19 and TRBJ2-2; 11 positions agree with TRBD2. The CDR3 has 18 residues. CDR1 and CDR2 (germline): LNHDA, SQIVND (reference sequence). Losses at the gene ends were 3 bases for V and 4 bases for J; bases not matched to a gene: 10. CDR3: CASSMLVSSGGATGELFF. CDR3 nucleotide sequence: TGTGCCAGTAGTATGTTAGTTAGTAGCGGGGGGGCCACCGGGGAGCTGTTTTTT.

The V call is TRBV7-8, the J call TRBJ1-2; 7 nucleotides match TRBD1. The germline CDR1 and CDR2 sequences are SGHVS and FQNEAQ. The CDR3 extends over 17 amino acids. J lost 4 bases, V lost 3 bases, and 14 bases had no gene match. The chain's CDR3 is CASSLGRGRLNSYGYTF. The CDR3 bases are TGTGCCAGCAGCTTGGGGAGGGGGCGCCTTAATTCCTATGGCTACACCTTC.

This sequence joins TRBV7-6 and TRBJ2-6; 10 bases map to TRBD2. The CDR3 length is 18 residues. The trim removed 3 bases at V and 3 bases at J, leaving 8 bases unmatched. CDR1 and CDR2 (germline): SGHVS, FNYEAQ. CDR3 bases: TGTGCCAGCAGCTTGGTTCTAGCGGGAGCGGTTGGGGCCAACGTCCTGACTTTC. Protein sequence: CASSLVLAGAVGANVLTF.

CDR3 in amino acids: CASSVRGLVPREQFF. CDR3 bases: TGTGCCAGCAGTGTGAGGGGACTAGTCCCCAGGGAGCAGTTCTTC. This chain joins TRBV28 and TRBJ2-1; TRBD2 aligns across 8 bases. CDR1 and CDR2 from the germline V gene are MDHEN and SYDVKM. The J segment lost 10 bases and the V segment lost 5 bases, leaving 13 bases of the junction unmatched. This CDR3 is built from 15 residues.

The CDR3 DNA is TGCAGCGTTGGCCGGCAGGGGGTCGGGGAGCAGTACTTC. Its translation: CSVGRQGVGEQYF. V usage is TRBV29-1 and J usage is TRBJ2-7; TRBD1 matches 7 bases. Germline values: CDR1 SQVTM, CDR2 ANQGSEA. J lost 7 bases, V lost 4 bases, and 10 bases had no gene match. This CDR3 region has 13 residues.

The gene calls are TRBV25-1 and TRBJ1-2; possible D gene TRBD1, 5 bases. The CDR3 consists of 14 residues. V gave up 3 bases and J gave up 5 bases, with 13 bases separating them. Germline assignment: CDR1 MGHDK and CDR2 SYGVNS. The CDR3 reads CASSEGGGGYGYTF. The CDR3 nucleotides are TGTGCCAGCAGTGAGGGGGGGGGAGGATATGGCTACACCTTC.